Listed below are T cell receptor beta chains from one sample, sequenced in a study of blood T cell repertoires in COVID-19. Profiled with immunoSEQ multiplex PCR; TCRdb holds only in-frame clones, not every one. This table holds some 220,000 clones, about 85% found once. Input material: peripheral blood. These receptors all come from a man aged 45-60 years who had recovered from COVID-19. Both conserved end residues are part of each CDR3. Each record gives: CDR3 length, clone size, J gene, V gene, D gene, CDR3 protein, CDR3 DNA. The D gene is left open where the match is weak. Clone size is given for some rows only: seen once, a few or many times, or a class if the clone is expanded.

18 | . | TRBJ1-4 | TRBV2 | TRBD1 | CASSEGETGPATNEKLFF | TGTGCCAGCAGTGAGGGGGAGACAGGGCCAGCAACTAATGAAAAACTGTTTTTT
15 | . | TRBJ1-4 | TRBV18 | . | CASSLNSGRAEKLFF | TGTGCCAGCTCGCTCAACAGCGGGAGGGCTGAAAAACTGTTTTTT
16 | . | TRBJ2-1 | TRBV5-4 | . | CASSLTGGKSNNEQFF | TGTGCCAGCAGCTTGACTGGCGGAAAGTCAAACAATGAGCAGTTCTTC
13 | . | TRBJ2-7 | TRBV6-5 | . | CASSYSDGYEQYF | TGTGCCAGCAGTTACAGCGACGGCTACGAGCAGTACTTC
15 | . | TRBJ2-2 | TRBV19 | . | CASSIIAVSTGELFF | TGTGCCAGTAGTATTATAGCAGTGTCCACCGGGGAGCTGTTTTTT
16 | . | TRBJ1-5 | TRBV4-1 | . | CASSQTLLQGSQPQHF | TGCGCCAGCAGCCAGACCTTACTACAGGGAAGCCAGCCCCAGCATTTT
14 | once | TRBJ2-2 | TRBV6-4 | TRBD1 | CASSRQGRTGELFF | TGTGCCAGCAGTAGACAGGGACGGACCGGGGAGCTGTTTTTT
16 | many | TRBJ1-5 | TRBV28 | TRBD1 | CASSSESDRGYQPQHF | TGTGCCAGCAGTTCAGAGTCGGACAGGGGGTATCAGCCCCAGCATTTT
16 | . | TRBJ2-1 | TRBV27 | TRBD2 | CASSSRLAGEYNEQFF | TGTGCCAGCAGTTCGAGACTAGCGGGAGAGTACAATGAGCAGTTCTTC
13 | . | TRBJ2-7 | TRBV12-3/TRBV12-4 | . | CASRKAGSYEQYF | TGTGCCAGCAGGAAAGCGGGCTCCTACGAGCAGTACTTC